This TCR beta chain was obtained from a study of T-cell memory formation after mild COVID-19. Study at large: The two donors had largely donor-specific TCR clusters. Notes on the study in general: Day 15 to 85 contracting clones showed balanced CD4/CD8; day 15 to 37 expanders favored CD4+.

TCRdb reanalysed the 5' RACE reads using MiXCR and keeps one entry per CDR3 protein. The data show approximately 390,000 distinct CDR3 sequences, approximately 15% seen once. Trimming stripped 1 base from V and 0 bases from J, with 12 bases between. The CDR3 extends over 17 amino acids. Per the germline V gene, CDR1 is LGHNA and CDR2 is YSLEER. In this sample, this clonotype turned up many times. Its antigen is still unknown. Material: PBMCs or a T cell subset sorted from them (not recorded which). J is TRBJ2-2 and V is TRBV4-3; D remains unclear. The TCR was taken from a man between 18 and 35 years old who had mild COVID-19 (a few samples of this study predate the infection). Cell type and time point are not known. CDR3 sequence: CASSQVGSPTNTGELFF. CDR3 DNA: TGCGCCAGCAGCCAAGTGGGCAGCCCAACGAACACCGGGGAGCTGTTTTTT.